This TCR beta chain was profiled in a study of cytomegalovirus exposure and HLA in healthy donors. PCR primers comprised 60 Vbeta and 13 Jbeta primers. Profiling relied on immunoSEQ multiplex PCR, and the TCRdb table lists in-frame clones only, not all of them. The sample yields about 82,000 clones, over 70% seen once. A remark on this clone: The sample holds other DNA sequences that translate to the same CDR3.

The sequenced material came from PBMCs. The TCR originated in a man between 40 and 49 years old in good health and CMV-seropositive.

The CDR3 sequence is CASSYSSNTEAFF. CDR3 bases: TGTGCCAGCAGTTATAGTTCAAACACTGAAGCTTTCTTT. The genes are TRBV6-6 and TRBJ1-1; D gene uncertain. V gave up 3 bases and J gave up 2 bases, with 7 bases separating them. The CDR3 covers 13 residues. CDR1 and CDR2 (germline): MNHNY, SVGAGI (reference sequence).